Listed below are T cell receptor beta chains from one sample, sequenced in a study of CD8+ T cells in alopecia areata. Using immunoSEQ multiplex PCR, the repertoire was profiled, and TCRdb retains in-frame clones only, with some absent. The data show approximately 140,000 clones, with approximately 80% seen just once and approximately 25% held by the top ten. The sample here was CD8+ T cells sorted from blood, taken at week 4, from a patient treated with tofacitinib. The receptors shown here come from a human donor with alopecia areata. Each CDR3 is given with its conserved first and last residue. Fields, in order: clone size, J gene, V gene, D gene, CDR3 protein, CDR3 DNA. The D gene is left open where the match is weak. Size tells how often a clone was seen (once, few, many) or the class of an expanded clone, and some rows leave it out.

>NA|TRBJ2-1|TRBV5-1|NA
CASSLGQATFF
TGCGCCAGCAGCTTGGGACAGGCGACGTTCTTC
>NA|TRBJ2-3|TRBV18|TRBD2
CASSALAGTTDTQYF
TGTGCCAGCTCCGCACTAGCGGGGACCACAGATACGCAGTATTTT
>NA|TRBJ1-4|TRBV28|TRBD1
CASSSGGEKLFF
TGTGCCAGCAGCTCAGGGGGTGAAAAACTGTTTTTT
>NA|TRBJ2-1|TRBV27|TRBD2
CASSFGRGNEQFF
TGTGCCAGCAGTTTCGGGAGGGGGAATGAGCAGTTCTTC
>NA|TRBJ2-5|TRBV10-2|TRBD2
CASSETLSGGPLGTQYF
TGCGCCAGCAGTGAGACGCTTAGCGGGGGGCCGTTGGGGACCCAGTACTTC
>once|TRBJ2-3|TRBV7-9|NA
CASSLIGGTTDTQYF
TGTGCCAGCAGCTTAATCGGGGGGACAACAGATACGCAGTATTTT
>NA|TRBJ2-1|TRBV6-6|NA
CASSYLGLRYNEQFF
TGTGCCAGCAGTTACCTGGGACTGCGGTACAATGAGCAGTTCTTC
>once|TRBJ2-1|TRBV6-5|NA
CASSYSGYNEQFF
TGTGCCAGCAGTTACTCTGGCTACAATGAGCAGTTCTTC
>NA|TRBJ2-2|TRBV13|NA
CASSTPNYGELFF
TGTGCCAGCAGCACCCCTAACTACGGGGAGCTGTTTTTT
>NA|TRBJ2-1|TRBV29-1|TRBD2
CSAPLADQLAGEGEQFF
TGCAGCGCCCCCCTAGCCGACCAACTAGCGGGGGAGGGTGAGCAGTTCTTC
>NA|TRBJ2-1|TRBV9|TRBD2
CASSETGGPNEQFF
TGTGCCAGCAGCGAGACGGGGGGGCCCAATGAGCAGTTCTTC
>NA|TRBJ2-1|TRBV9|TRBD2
CASSVEGLTRNEQFF
TGTGCCAGCAGCGTAGAGGGACTAACGCGCAATGAGCAGTTCTTC
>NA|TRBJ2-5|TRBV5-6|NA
CASSSEFRDEAQYF
TGTGCCAGCAGCTCAGAATTCAGGGATGAGGCCCAGTACTTC
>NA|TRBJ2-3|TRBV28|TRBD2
CASSPQAGGRADTQYF
TGTGCCAGCAGTCCACAAGCGGGGGGCAGGGCAGATACGCAGTATTTT
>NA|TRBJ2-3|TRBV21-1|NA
CASSKSPRAGGTDTQYF
TGTGCCAGCAGCAAATCCCCCCGGGCAGGGGGAACAGATACGCAGTATTTT
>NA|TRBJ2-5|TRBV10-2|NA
CASSHLAPQETQYF
TGCGCCAGCAGCCACCTAGCGCCTCAAGAGACCCAGTACTTC
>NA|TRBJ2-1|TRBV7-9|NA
CASSLSRGFGGEQFF
TGTGCCAGCAGCTTAAGTAGGGGTTTTGGAGGTGAGCAGTTCTTC
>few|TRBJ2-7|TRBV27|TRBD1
CATGQADSYEQYF
TGTGCCACCGGACAGGCCGATTCCTACGAGCAGTACTTC
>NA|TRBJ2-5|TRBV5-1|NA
CASSLVAPTGQETQYF
TGCGCCAGCAGCTTGGTGGCCCCGACGGGCCAAGAGACCCAGTACTTC
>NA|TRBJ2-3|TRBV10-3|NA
CATSGNHTDTQYF
TGTGCCACCTCGGGGAATCACACAGATACGCAGTATTTT
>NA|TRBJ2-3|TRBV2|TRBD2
CASSEAPGTNTDTQYF
TGTGCCAGCAGTGAAGCGCCAGGGACTAACACAGATACGCAGTATTTT
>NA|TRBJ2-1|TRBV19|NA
CASINTQASGLFF
TGTGCCAGTATTAACACACAGGCATCGGGCCTGTTCTTC
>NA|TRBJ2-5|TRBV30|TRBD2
CAWNRGGRETQYF
TGTGCCTGGAACCGGGGGGGCCGGGAGACCCAGTACTTC
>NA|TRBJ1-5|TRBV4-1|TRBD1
CASSQGQGGNQPQHF
TGCGCCAGCAGCCAAGGACAGGGAGGGAATCAGCCCCAGCATTTT
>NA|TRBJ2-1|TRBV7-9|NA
CASSLESHEQFF
TGTGCCAGCAGCTTAGAGTCCCATGAGCAGTTCTTC
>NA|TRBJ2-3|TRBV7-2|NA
CASSPLTGTFTDTQYF
TGTGCCAGCAGCCCGCTAACGGGGACTTTCACAGATACGCAGTATTTT
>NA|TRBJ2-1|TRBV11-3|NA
CASSLAATPYNEQFF
TGTGCCAGCAGCTTAGCAGCTACCCCCTACAATGAGCAGTTCTTC
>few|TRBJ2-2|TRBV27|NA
CASSSHTGTNTGELFF
TGTGCCAGCAGTTCTCATACAGGGACGAACACCGGGGAGCTGTTTTTT